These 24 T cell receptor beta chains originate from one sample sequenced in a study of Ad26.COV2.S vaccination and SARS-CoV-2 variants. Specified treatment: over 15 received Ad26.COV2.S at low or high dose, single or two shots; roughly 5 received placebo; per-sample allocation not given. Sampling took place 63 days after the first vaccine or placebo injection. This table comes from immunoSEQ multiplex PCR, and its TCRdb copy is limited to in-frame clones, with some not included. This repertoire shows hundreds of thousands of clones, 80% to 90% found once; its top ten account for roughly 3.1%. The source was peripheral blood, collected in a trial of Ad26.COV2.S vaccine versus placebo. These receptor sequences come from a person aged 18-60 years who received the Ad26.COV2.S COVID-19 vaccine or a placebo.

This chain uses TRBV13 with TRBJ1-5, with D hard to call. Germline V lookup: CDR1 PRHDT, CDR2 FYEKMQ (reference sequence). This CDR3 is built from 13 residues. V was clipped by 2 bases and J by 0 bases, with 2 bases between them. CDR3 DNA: TGTGCCAGCAGCTTATATAGCAATCAGCCCCAGCATTTT. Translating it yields CASSLYSNQPQHF.

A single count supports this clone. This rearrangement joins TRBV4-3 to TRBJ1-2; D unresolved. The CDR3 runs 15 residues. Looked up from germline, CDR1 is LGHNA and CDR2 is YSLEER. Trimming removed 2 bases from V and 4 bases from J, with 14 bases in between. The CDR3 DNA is TGCGCCAGCAGCCAATCCAGGACGGCTGTCTATGGCTACACCTTC. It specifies CASSQSRTAVYGYTF.

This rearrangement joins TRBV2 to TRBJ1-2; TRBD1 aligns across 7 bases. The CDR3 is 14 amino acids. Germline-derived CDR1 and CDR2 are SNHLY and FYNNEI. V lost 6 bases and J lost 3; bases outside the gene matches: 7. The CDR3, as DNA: TGTGCCAGCAGGAGACAGGGTTTGGACTATGGCTACACCTTC. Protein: CASRRQGLDYGYTF.

CDR3 protein: CASRLSGTHNEQFF. CDR3 in DNA: TGTGCCAGCAGGCTCTCCGGGACCCACAATGAGCAGTTCTTC. V is TRBV6-5 and J is TRBJ2-1; D is perhaps TRBD1 or TRBD2 (5 bases each). CDR3 length: 14 amino acids. Trimming removed 6 bases from V and 5 bases from J, with 14 bases in between. Germline CDR1 is MNHEY and CDR2 is SVGAGI.

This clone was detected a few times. The CDR3 bases are TGTGCCAGCAGGACAGCGGAGAACACTGAAGCTTTCTTT. It is translated as CASRTAENTEAFF. The chain joins TRBV6-4 to TRBJ1-1, with D tentatively TRBD1 (5 bases). Germline V gives CDR1 MRHNA, CDR2 SNTAGT. CDR3 length: 13 amino acids. The V and J ends lost 6 bases and 1 base respectively, with 9 bases between them.

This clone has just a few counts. The CDR3 bases are TGTGCCAGCAGTCCCCCTTGGGGTGACTATGGCTACACCTTC. Translation: CASSPPWGDYGYTF. The V and J genes are TRBV4-2 and TRBJ1-2; D is undetermined. Germline lookup yields CDR1 LGHNA and CDR2 YNFKEQ. The V and J ends lost 6 bases and 3 bases respectively, with 14 bases between them. The CDR3 is made up of 14 amino acids.

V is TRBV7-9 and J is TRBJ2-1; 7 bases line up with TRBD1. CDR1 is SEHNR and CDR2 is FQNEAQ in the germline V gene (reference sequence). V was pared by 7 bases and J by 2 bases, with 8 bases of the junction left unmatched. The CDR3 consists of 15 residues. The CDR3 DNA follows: TGTGCCAGCAACCCCGACAGGGACACCTACAATGAGCAGTTCTTC. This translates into CASNPDRDTYNEQFF.

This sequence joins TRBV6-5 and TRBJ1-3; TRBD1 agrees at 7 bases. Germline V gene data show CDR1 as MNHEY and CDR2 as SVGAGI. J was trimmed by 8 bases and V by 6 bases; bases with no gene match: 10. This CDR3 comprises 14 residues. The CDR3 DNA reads TGTGCCAGCAGGCTGGGACAGTTTCCCGACACCATATATTTT. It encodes CASRLGQFPDTIYF.

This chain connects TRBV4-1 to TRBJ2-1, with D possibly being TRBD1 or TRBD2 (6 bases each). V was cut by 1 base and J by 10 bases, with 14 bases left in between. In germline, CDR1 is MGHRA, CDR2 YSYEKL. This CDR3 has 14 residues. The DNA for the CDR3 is TGCGCCAGCAGCCAAGGTGGGGGGCCACAGGAGCAGTTCTTC. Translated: CASSQGGGPQEQFF.

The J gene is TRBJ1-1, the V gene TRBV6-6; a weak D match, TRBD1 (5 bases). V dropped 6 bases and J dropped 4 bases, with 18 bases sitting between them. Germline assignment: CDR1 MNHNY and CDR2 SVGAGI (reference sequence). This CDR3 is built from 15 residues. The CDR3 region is CASSQGWTFSTEAFF. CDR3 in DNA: TGTGCCAGCAGCCAAGGTTGGACATTTTCCACTGAAGCTTTCTTT.

CDR3 coding DNA: TGTGCCAGCAGTACAGGGGGCGAAGGTAATGAAAAACTGTTTTTT. It translates to CASSTGGEGNEKLFF. The chain carries TRBV6-1 and TRBJ1-4; 9 positions agree with TRBD1. Germline lookup yields CDR1 MNHNS and CDR2 SASEGT. This CDR3 is built from 15 residues. V shed 5 bases, J shed 4 bases, and the junction held 5 bases outside the gene matches.

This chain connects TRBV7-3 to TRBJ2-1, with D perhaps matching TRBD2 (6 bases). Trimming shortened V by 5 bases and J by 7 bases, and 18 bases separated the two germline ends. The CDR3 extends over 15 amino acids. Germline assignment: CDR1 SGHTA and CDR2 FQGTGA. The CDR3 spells CASSPGGSGANEQFF. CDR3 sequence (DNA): TGTGCCAGCAGCCCTGGGGGTAGCGGCGCAAATGAGCAGTTCTTC. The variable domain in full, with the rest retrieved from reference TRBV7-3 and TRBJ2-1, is GAGVSQTPSNKVTEKGKYVELRCDPISGHTALYWYRQSLGQGPEFLIYFQGTGAADDSGLPNDRFFAVRPEGSVSTLKIQRTERGDSAVYLCASSPGGSGANEQFFGPGTRLTVL.

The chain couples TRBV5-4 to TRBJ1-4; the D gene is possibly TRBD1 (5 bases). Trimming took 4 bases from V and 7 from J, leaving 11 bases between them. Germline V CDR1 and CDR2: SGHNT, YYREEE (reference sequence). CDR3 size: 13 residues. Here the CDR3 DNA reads TGTGCCAGCAGCCCTGTGGGGGGTGAAAAACTGTTTTTT. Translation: CASSPVGGEKLFF.

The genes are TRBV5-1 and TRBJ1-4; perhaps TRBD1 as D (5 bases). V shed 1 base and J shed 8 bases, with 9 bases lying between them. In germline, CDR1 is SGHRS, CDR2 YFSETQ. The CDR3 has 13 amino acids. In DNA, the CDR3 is TGCGCCAGCAGCTTGACGGGACCAGAAAAACTGTTTTTT. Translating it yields CASSLTGPEKLFF.

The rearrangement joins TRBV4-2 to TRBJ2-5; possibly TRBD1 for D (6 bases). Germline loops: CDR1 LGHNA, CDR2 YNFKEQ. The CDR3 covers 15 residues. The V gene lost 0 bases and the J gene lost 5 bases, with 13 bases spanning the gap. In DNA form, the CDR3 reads TGTGCCAGCAGCCAAGAAAAACACAGGGTCGAGACCCAGTACTTC. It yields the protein CASSQEKHRVETQYF.

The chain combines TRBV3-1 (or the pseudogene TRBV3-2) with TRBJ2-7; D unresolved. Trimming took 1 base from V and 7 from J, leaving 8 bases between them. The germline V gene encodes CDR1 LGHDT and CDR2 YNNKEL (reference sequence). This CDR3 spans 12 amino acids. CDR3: CASSQVSGEQYF. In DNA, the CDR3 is TGTGCCAGCAGCCAAGTTTCCGGGGAGCAGTACTTC.

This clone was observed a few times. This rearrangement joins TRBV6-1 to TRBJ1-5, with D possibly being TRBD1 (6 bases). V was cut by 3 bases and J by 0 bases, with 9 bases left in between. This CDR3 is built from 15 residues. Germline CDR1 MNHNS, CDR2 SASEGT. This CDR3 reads CASSETGYSNQPQHF. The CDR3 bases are TGTGCCAGCAGTGAGACAGGTTATAGCAATCAGCCCCAGCATTTT.

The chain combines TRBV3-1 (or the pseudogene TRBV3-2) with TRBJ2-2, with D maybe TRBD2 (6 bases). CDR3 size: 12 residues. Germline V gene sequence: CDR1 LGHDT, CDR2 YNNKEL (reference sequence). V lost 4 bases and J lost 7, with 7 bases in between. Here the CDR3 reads CASSRGGGELFF. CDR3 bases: TGTGCCAGCAGCCGGGGAGGCGGGGAGCTGTTTTTT.

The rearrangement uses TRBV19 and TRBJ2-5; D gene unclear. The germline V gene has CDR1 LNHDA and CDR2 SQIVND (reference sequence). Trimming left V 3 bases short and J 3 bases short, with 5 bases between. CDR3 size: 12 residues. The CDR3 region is CASSMWEETQYF. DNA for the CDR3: TGTGCCAGTAGTATGTGGGAAGAGACCCAGTACTTC.

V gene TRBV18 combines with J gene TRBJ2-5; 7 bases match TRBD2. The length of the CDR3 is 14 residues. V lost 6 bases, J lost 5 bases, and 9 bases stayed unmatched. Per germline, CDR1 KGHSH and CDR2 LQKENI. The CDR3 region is CASSPGLFPETQYF. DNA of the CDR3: TGTGCCAGCTCTCCGGGACTATTCCCGGAGACCCAGTACTTC.

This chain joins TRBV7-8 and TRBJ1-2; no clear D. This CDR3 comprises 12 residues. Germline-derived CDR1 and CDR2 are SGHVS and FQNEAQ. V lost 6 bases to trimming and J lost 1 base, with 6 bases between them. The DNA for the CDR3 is TGTGCCAGCAGTCAAAATAACTATGGCTACACCTTC. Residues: CASSQNNYGYTF.

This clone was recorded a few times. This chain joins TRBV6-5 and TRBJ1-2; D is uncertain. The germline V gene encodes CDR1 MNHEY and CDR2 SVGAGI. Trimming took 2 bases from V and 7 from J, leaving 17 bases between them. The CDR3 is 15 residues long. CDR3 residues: CASSYAQAGISGYTF. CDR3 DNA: TGTGCCAGCAGTTACGCCCAAGCAGGCATCAGTGGCTACACCTTC.

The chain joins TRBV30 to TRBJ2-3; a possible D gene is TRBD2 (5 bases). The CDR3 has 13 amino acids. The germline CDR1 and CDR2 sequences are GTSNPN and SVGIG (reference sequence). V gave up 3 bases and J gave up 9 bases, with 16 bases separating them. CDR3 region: CAWSGLAEATQYF. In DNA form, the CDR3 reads TGTGCCTGGAGCGGGCTAGCAGAAGCGACGCAGTATTTT.

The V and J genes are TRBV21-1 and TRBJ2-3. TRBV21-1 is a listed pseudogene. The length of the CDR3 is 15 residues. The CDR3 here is CASSPRDTSTDTQYF. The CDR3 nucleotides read TGTGCCAGCAGCCCGCGGGACACTAGCACAGATACGCAGTATTTT.